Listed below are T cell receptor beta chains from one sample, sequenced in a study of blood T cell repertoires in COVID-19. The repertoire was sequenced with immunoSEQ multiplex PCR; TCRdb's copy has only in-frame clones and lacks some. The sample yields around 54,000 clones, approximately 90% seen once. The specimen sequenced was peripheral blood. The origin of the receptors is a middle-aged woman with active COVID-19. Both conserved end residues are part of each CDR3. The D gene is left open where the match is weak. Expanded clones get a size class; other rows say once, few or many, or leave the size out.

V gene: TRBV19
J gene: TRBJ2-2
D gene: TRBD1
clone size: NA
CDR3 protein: CASSLTGAAGELFF
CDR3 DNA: TGTGCCAGTAGTCTTACAGGGGCAGCCGGGGAGCTGTTTTTT

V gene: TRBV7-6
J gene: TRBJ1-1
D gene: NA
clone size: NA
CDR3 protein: CASSVSVMEEEALHTEAFF
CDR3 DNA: TGTGCCAGCAGCGTTAGCGTCATGGAAGAGGAGGCCCTGCACACTGAAGCTTTCTTT

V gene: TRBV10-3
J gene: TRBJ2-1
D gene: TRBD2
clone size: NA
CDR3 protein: CATRLPGGGINEQFF
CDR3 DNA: TGTGCCACCCGCCTGCCCGGGGGGGGGATCAATGAGCAGTTCTTC

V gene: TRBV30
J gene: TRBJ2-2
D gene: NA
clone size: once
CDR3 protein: CAWQGRPTGELFF
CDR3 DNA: TGTGCCTGGCAGGGCAGGCCCACCGGGGAGCTGTTTTTT

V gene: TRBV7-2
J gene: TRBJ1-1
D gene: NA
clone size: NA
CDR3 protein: CASSFRTGRGMNTEAFF
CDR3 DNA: TGTGCCAGCAGCTTCCGCACCGGACGGGGAATGAACACTGAAGCTTTCTTT

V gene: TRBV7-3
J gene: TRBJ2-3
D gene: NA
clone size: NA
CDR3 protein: CASSQAYGEADTQYF
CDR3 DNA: TGTGCCAGCAGCCAAGCGTACGGTGAGGCAGATACGCAGTATTTT

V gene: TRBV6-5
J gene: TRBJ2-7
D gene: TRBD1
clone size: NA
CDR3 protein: CASSYSLGQTSYEQYF
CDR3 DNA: TGTGCCAGCAGTTACTCGTTGGGACAGACTTCCTACGAGCAGTACTTC

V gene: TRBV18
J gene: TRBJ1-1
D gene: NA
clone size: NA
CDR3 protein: CASSPRGDTEAFF
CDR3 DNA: TGTGCCAGCTCACCACGGGGGGACACTGAAGCTTTCTTT

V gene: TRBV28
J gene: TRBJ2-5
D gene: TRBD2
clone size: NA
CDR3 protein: CASSLGLAGGQETQYF
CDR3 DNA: TGTGCCAGCAGTTTGGGACTAGCGGGGGGCCAAGAGACCCAGTACTTC

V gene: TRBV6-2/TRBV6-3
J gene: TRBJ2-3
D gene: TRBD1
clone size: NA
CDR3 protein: CASSRETGTGGPDTQYF
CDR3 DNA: TGTGCCAGCAGCCGAGAAACCGGGACAGGGGGACCAGATACGCAGTATTTT

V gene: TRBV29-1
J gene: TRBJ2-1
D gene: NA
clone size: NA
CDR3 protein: CSVDSQGINEQFF
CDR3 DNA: TGCAGCGTTGATTCTCAGGGGATCAATGAGCAGTTCTTC

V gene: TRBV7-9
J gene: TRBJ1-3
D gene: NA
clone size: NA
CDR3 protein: CASSLVSGGLADYGNTIYF
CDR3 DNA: TGTGCCAGCAGCTTAGTTTCGGGGGGTCTTGCTGATTATGGAAACACCATATATTTT

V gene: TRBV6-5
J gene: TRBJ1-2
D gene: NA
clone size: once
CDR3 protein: CASRLRGTDGYTF
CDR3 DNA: TGTGCCAGCAGGCTAAGGGGGACGGATGGCTACACCTTC

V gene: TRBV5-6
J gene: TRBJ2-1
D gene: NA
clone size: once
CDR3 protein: CASSLWGRRGNEQFF
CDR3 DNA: TGTGCCAGCAGCTTGTGGGGGCGTCGAGGCAATGAGCAGTTCTTC

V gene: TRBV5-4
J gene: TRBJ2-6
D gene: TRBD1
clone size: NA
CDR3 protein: CASSSQGQGGSGANVLTF
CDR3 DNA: TGTGCCAGCAGCTCGCAGGGACAGGGAGGATCTGGGGCCAACGTCCTGACTTTC

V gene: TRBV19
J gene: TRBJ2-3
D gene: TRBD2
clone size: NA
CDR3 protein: CASRPSGLGDTQYF
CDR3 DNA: TGTGCCAGTAGACCCTCGGGACTAGGAGATACGCAGTATTTT

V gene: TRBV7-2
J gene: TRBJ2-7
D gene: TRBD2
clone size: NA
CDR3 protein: CASSSPPWRRGGRHEQYF
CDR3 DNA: TGTGCCAGCAGCTCTCCACCTTGGAGGCGGGGGGGCCGCCACGAGCAGTACTTC

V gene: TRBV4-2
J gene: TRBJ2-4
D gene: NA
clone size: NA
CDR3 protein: CASSQRAEADIQYF
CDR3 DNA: TGTGCCAGCAGCCAAAGGGCGGAGGCAGACATTCAGTACTTC

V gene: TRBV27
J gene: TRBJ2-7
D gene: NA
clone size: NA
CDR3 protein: CASSLRDSSHEQYF
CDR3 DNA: TGTGCCAGCTCCCTGAGGGACTCCTCCCACGAGCAGTACTTC

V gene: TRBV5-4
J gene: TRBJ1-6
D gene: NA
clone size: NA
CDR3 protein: CASSNGKQGINSPLHF
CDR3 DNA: TGTGCCAGCAGCAATGGGAAACAGGGAATTAATTCACCCCTCCACTTT

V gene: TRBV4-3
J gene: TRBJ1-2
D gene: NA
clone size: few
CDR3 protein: CASSQEDSHYGYTF
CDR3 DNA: TGCGCCAGCAGCCAAGAGGACAGCCACTATGGCTACACCTTC

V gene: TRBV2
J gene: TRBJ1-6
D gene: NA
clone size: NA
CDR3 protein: CASSEGRSPLHF
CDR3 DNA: TGTGCCAGCAGTGAAGGCAGGTCACCCCTCCACTTT

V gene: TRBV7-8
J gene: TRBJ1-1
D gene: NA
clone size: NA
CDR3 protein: CASSLVWSTSGATEAFF
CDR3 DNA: TGTGCCAGCAGCTTAGTATGGTCCACAAGTGGGGCCACTGAAGCTTTCTTT

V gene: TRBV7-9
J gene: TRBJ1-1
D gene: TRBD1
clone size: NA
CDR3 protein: CASSLWQGGNTEAFF
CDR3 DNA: TGTGCCAGCAGCCTTTGGCAGGGGGGGAACACTGAAGCTTTCTTT

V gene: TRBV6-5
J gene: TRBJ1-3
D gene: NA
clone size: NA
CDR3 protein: CASSRVFSGNTIYF
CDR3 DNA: TGTGCCAGCAGCCGTGTTTTCTCTGGAAACACCATATATTTT

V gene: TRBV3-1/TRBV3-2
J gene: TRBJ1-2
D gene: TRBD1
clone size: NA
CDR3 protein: CASSQSLGQGRSGYTF
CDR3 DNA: TGTGCCAGCAGCCAGTCCTTAGGACAGGGGAGGAGTGGCTACACCTTC

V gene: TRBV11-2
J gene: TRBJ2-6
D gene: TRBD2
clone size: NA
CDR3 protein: CASSLGPGGSIGANVLTF
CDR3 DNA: TGTGCCAGCAGCTTAGGCCCCGGGGGGTCCATTGGGGCCAACGTCCTGACTTTC

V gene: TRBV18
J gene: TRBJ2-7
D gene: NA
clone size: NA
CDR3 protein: CASSPGLSNYEQYF
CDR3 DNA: TGTGCCAGCTCACCAGGGCTCTCCAACTACGAGCAGTACTTC

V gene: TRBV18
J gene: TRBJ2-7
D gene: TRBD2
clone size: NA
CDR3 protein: CASSPSPAGDLGEQYF
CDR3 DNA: TGTGCCAGCTCACCATCGCCCGCGGGGGATTTGGGCGAGCAGTACTTC